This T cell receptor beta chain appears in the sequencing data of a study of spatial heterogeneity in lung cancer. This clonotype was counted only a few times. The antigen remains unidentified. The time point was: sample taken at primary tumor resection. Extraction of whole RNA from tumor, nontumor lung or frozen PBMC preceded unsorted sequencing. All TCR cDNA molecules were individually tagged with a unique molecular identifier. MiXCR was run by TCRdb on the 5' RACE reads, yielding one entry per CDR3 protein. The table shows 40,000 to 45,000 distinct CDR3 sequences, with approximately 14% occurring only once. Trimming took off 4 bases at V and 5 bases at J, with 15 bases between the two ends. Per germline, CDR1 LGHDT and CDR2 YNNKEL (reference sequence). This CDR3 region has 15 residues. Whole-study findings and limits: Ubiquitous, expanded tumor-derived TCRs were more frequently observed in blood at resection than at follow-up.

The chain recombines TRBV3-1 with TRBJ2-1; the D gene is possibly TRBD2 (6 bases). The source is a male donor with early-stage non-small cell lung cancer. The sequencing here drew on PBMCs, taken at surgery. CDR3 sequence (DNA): TGTGCCAGCAGCCTCATGGTAGGCGGGGACAATGAGCAGTTCTTC. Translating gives CASSLMVGGDNEQFF.